This T cell receptor (beta chain) was sequenced during a study of OX40 agonist ivuxolimab in advanced cancers. At the level of the study: Ivuxolimab was administered intravenously to patients at 0.01 to 10 mg/kg every 2 weeks. Treatment received earlier with anti-PD-1, anti-PD-L1 or anti-CTLA-4 agents was allowed, and under 50% had some.

This clone was observed once. With 2 bases removed from V and 5 bases from J, the gap between germline ends came to 9 bases. Germline V gene sequence: CDR1 MNHEY, CDR2 SMNVEV (reference sequence). The CDR3 sequence is 14 residues long. TCRdb's table, derived via immunoSEQ multiplex PCR, lists solely in-frame clones and lacks some. The table shows tens of thousands of clones, with roughly 84% occurring only once. Autoimmune disease history or systemic immunosuppression excluded patients. This chain links TRBV27 with TRBJ2-2; D is possibly TRBD1 (6 bases). The sequence derives from an adult with an advanced solid tumor such as melanoma, head and neck, liver or kidney cancer. The source material was CD4+ or CD8+ T cells sorted from blood, sampled in a trial of the OX40 agonist ivuxolimab. CDR3 residues: CASSLGDTTGELFF. The CDR3 DNA reads TGTGCCAGCAGTTTAGGGGACACTACCGGGGAGCTGTTTTTT.